Sequencing of this T cell receptor delta chain was carried out in a study of gamma-delta T cells after stem cell transplantation. The CDR3 has 19 amino acids. Germline lookup yields CDR1 GEAIGNYY and CDR2 EKD. This clone was detected only a few times. The protein held in TCRdb is that of a much larger clone and does not match this DNA's translation at residue 4, likely because of a read error; the protein shown is translated from the DNA. TCRdb ran CATT on the RT-PCR reads. This table holds some 600 delta-chain clones, over 20% found once. The receptor was isolated from a human donor. It is not recorded whose cells these are; they may come from a transplant donor. Sequences were obtained from gamma-delta T cells. The chain couples TRDV2 to TRDJ3; 11 bases fit TRDD3. The CDR3 spells CACGTLGDTDSWDTRQMFF. CDR3 DNA: TGTGCCTGTGGCACCTTGGGGGATACGGACTCCTGGGACACCCGACAGATGTTTTTC.